The clone carrying this T cell receptor beta chain was observed a handful of times. The antigen is not known. These data are taken from a study of vaccination and CD4 T cells after COVID-19. Across the study: Collection of post-vaccine samples followed dose two by a median roughly 72 days, spanning a range of 14 to 241.

Treatment of the sample: roughly ten-day PBMC culture with coronavirus spike peptide pools or control peptides (ViraFEST assay). Peptide pools at around 9.9 ug/ml stimulated fewer than 2.5 million PBMCs per well with about 9.4 IU/ml IL-2. Sequenced with the Oncomine TCR Beta short-read assay was DNA taken from cultured CD4+ T cells. Genomic DNA was isolated from CD4+ T cells that had been cultured. Via MiXCR, TCRdb re-called the PCR reads, giving one row per CDR3 protein. The table includes fewer than 25,000 distinct CDR3 sequences, around 42% detected once. Trimming took 11 bases from V and 2 from J, leaving 19 bases between them. Germline V gene sequence: CDR1 LNHDA, CDR2 SQIVND (reference sequence). CDR3 size: 15 residues. Study-level points and caveats: In median terms, SARS-CoV-2-reactive clonotypes went from approximately 21 to 40, a nonsignificant rise.

The chain is built from TRBV19 and TRBJ1-3; maybe TRBD1 (6 bases). This TCR derives from a human donor with COVID-19. Sequenced sample: cultured CD4+ T cells from blood. The CDR3 DNA reads as TGTGCCGGCCCTTACAGGGTCTGCGCTGGAAACACCATATATTTT. This encodes CAGPYRVCAGNTIYF.